The present entry profiles one TCR beta chain with its context. The target antigen is unknown. This record belongs to a study of cytomegalovirus exposure and HLA in healthy donors. Study-wide results and limits: Analyses of presence and absence presupposed an approximately uniform sequencing depth across donors. Using a false discovery rate of 0.05, a later analysis showed that 15,000 to 20,000 TCR beta sequences were associated with HLA alleles.

V lost 5 bases and J lost 4, with 12 bases in between. Germline V CDR1 and CDR2: SEHNR, FQNEAQ (reference sequence). The CDR3 covers 14 residues. The PCR used 60 Vbeta and 13 Jbeta primers. This table comes from immunoSEQ multiplex PCR, and its TCRdb copy is limited to in-frame clones, with some not included. In the table there are 90,000 or so clones, roughly 70% of which are singletons. The chain is built from TRBV7-9 and TRBJ1-5; tentatively, D is TRBD1 (5 bases). The sample consisted of PBMCs. The receptor's source is a woman aged 18-29 years in good health and CMV-seropositive. This CDR3 is CASSGGTGNQPQHF. CDR3 sequence (DNA): TGTGCCAGCAGCGGCGGGACTGGGAATCAGCCCCAGCATTTT.